This TCR beta chain was recorded in a study of blood T cell repertoires in COVID-19. The V end was cut by 6 bases, the J end by 4 bases, with 21 bases between. This CDR3 spans 16 amino acids. CDR1 is MNHEY, CDR2 SVGEGT, per germline. The table came from immunoSEQ multiplex PCR; TCRdb's copy has only in-frame clones and leaves some out. Seen here are some 250,000 clones, about 86% observed once, and the top ten hold 6.2%. The TCR sequence derives from a man aged 55 to 70 with acute or convalescent COVID-19. The V and J genes are TRBV6-2 or TRBV6-3 and TRBJ1-1, with D maybe TRBD1 (6 bases). The material sequenced was peripheral blood. CDR3 DNA: TGTGCCAGCAGCCCTTCTACCAGGGGTTTGGGCACTGAAGCTTTCTTT. Amino acids: CASSPSTRGLGTEAFF.